This T cell receptor (beta chain) was recorded in a study of radiation and T cells in renal cell carcinoma. Overall study results and limits: From baseline, blood top tumor clonotypes peaked at 2 weeks post-radiation.

Time point denoted: baseline pretreatment blood. The treatment: 15 Gy SBRT to primary tumor, nephrectomy 4 weeks later. The repertoire was sequenced with immunoSEQ multiplex PCR; TCRdb's copy has only in-frame clones and lacks some. There are about 130,000 clones in the sample; nearly 90% occur only once, and 12% lies in the top ten. CDR3 length: 19 amino acids. Per germline, CDR1 SGHTA and CDR2 FQGNSA. The V gene end was trimmed by 5 bases and the J gene end by 4 bases; junction bases not matched to a gene: 18. This clone was seen just once. Its antigen is currently unknown. The source of this sequence is a woman aged 45 to 65 with renal cell carcinoma. This specimen consisted of blood, obtained from a patient whose treatment included radiotherapy and nephrectomy. The V call is TRBV7-2, the J call TRBJ2-1; 9 bases line up with TRBD2. CDR3 sequence (DNA): TGTGCCAGCAGCCCCCCGGACAGCGGGGGGCCCCGGGGTTACAATGAGCAGTTCTTC. Protein sequence: CASSPPDSGGPRGYNEQFF.